This TCR beta chain was documented in a study of shared clonotypes between healthy human individuals. Across the study: Researchers drew samples from two women and a few men aged 18 to 49.

CD45RO-negative, CCR7-selected cells formed the naive CD8 fraction, which excluded terminally differentiated effector memory CD45RA+ cells. Germline CDR1 reads MNHEY; CDR2 reads SVGAGI. The CDR3 runs 14 residues. Trimming took 6 bases from V and 0 from J, leaving 11 bases between them. As for this clone: No antigen is known for it.

Using immunoSEQ multiplex PCR, the repertoire was profiled, and TCRdb retains in-frame clones only, with some absent. Of some 2 million clones in the sample, about 95% were seen once. The study, taken as a whole, reports: In contrast to clonotypes shared by all four donors, non-shared clonotypes had lower generation probabilities.

The chain couples TRBV6-5 to TRBJ1-1; D is unclear. Sequencing was done on a sample of naive CD8+ T cells sorted from blood. This TCR was sampled from a man between 18 and 29 years old in good health. CDR3 sequence reads: CASSSDPMNTEAFF. The DNA of the CDR3 is TGTGCCAGCAGCTCTGACCCGATGAACACTGAAGCTTTCTTT.